Ten or more counts support the clone carrying this T cell receptor beta chain. TCRdb re-called the 5' RACE reads with MiXCR, one entry per CDR3 protein. The top ten hold less than 3.5% of the sample, which has more than 75,000 distinct CDR3 sequences, approximately 3.5% seen once. This record comes from a study of neurological immune-mediated disorders. Sequencing was carried out using PBMCs. The receptor was derived from a woman aged 45-60 years with multiple sclerosis.

CDR3 coding DNA: TGTGCCAGCTCACCACCATCGTCTGGGGCCAACGTCCTGACTTTC. Amino acid sequence: CASSPPSSGANVLTF. This sequence joins TRBV18 and TRBJ2-6; no reliable D call. The CDR3 totals 15 residues. The germline V gene has CDR1 KGHSH and CDR2 LQKENI. Trimming took 0 bases from V and 1 from J, leaving 4 bases between them.